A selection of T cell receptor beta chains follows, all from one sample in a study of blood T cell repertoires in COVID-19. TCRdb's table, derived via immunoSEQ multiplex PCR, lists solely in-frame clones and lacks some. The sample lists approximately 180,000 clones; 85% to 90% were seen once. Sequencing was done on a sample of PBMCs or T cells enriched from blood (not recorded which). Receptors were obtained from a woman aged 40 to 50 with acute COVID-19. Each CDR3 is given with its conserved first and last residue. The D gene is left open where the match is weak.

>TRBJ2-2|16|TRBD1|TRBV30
CAWSAPGTDFPGELFF
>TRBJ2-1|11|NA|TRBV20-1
CSARDGRGEFF
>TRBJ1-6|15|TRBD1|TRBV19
CASTTGTGANSPLHF
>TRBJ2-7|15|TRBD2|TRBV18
CASSQPGLAGYEQYF
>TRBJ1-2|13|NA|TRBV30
CAWKLDRNYGYTF
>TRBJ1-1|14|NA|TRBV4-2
CASSRGQPNTEAFF
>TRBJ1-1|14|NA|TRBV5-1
CASSSRPGDTEAFF
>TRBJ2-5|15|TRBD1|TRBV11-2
CASSPGTGGEETQYF
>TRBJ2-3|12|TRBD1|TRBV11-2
CASTQGADTQYF
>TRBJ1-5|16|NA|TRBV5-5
CASSLAGGVDNQPQHF
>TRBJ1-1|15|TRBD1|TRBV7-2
CASSSGRTGGTEAFF
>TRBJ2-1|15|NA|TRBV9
CASSSRGRESNEQFF
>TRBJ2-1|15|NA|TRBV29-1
CSVEDLAGSVVEQFF
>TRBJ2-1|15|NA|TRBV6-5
CASSYSRSGQSEQFF
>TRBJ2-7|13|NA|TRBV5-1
CASRPPQVYEQYF
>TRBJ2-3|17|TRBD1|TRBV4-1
CASSPGQGRTPTDTQYF
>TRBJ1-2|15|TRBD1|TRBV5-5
CASSLWTGENYGYTF
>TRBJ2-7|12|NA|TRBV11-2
CASSLHRSEQYF
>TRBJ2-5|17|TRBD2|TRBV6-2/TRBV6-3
CASSPHEWGRARETQYF
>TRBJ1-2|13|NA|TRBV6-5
CASSSGDNYGYTF
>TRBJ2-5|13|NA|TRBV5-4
CASSLDRGGTQYF
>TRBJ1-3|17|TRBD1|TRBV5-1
CASSSRTGDYSGNTIYF
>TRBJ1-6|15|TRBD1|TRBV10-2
CASSEFDRDNSPLHF
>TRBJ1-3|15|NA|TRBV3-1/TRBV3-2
CASRERGSSGNTIYF
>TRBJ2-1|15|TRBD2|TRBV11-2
CASSSSGSSYNEQFF
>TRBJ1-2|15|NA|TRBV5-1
CASSLVVSPPYGYTF
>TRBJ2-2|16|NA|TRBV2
CASSRDRTLNTGELFF
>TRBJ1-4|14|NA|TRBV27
CASSAAGTNEKLFF
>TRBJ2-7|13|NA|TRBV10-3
CAIRQGSAYEQYF
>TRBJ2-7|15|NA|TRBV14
CASSQDIGLIYEQYF
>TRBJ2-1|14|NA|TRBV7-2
CASSLARNSNEQFF
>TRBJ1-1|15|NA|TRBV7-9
CASSSWSGGHTEAFF
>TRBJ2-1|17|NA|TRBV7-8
CASSLAKGIDFSDEQFF
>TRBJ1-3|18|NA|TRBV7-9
CASSPRTVGGLSGNTIYF
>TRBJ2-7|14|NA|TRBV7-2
CASSLVGGSYEQYF
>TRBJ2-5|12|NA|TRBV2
CASRSNQETQYF
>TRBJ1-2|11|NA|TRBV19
CASEANYGYTF
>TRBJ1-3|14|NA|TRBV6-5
CASSRTGGGNTIYF
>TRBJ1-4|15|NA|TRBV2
CASRPQGLTNEKLFF
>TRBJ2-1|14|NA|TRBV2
CASSQDYSQNEQFF